Described below is a single T cell receptor beta chain sequence and its context. Its target antigen remains unknown. The sample holds no much larger clone one base away, and base qualities are not on file. Library preparation was by the immunoSEQ multiplex PCR assay. Following the manufacturer's protocol, the hsTCRB Kit was used to amplify rearranged TCR beta chain sequences. An Illumina MiSeq was used to sequence the TCRB libraries. Per the source publication's procedure: Demultiplexing, trimming and gene mapping were performed with the kit vendor's proprietary platform. TCRdb provides this immuneACCESS table in a form limited to in-frame rearrangements. Some clones are lacking; in checked studies, under half of them reflect an unresolved V gene, and why the rest are absent is not known. The DNA was the basis for D and trimming; V, J and clone size are from that table. The sample data list about 33,000 clones, and around 85% of these were observed just once. The top ten clonotypes cover 4.8% of the sample.

The data are from a study of a mutant IDH1 vaccine in newly diagnosed glioma (TCRdb year 2021). Notes on the research overall: Of the roughly 34 treated patients, approximately 62% were male and approximately 38% were female, and the mean age was around 40 years. For exploratory analyses, fewer than 30 treated patients had longitudinal TCRB deep sequencing done wherever samples were available. Before enrollment, patients had received standard therapy of radiotherapy alone, temozolomide alone, or radiochemotherapy with temozolomide; most received the combination. Peripheral blood samples were drawn at six visits, namely V03 (baseline), V05, V07, V10, V12 and V13. The paper as a whole reports these results and caveats: The authors noted that analyses of patient blood samples could not be reproduced because of sample limitations. Availability determined which PBMC samples were chosen for TCRB deep sequencing. Immune responses induced by the vaccine were seen in over 80% of patients across multiple MHC alleles. No apparent relationship was observed between pseudoprogression and alterations in the top peripheral T cell clonotypes detected by TCRB sequencing.

The sample's time point label, in plain terms: baseline, week 1 (first vaccination visit). According to the study, the label for this sample's treatment or condition signals: pre-vaccination baseline after standard-of-care therapy. All donors had newly diagnosed IDH1-mutant astrocytomas of WHO grade 3 or 4 that showed loss of nuclear ATRX. The samples were drawn from NOA16, a multicentre, single-arm, open-label phase I trial in Germany that tested a mutant IDH1 peptide vaccine in humans for the first time. Visit V03 blood draws served as the baseline sample for immunogenicity testing. Genomic DNA for TCRB sequencing was isolated from EDTA blood with the DNeasy Blood and Tissue Kit. Measured from the cysteine to the phenylalanine, the CDR3 is 13 residues long. CDR3 DNA only is kept here, 39 bases in frame from base 1. Relative to germline, V is 0 bases shorter and J is 7 bases shorter, with 7 bases between their ends. The germline V gene (reference sequence) provides CDR1 MNHNY and CDR2 SVGAGI.

The V gene is TRBV6-6 and the J gene is TRBJ2-1; a confident D gene designation cannot be given. The receptor's source is a woman aged 40 to 49 with glioma. Material: PBMCs, obtained from a glioma patient treated with radiotherapy, temozolomide or both. The CDR3 corresponds to CASSYSMRNEQFF. The nucleotides are TGTGCCAGCAGTTACTCGATGCGGAATGAGCAGTTCTTC.